This TCR beta chain was obtained from a study of blood T cell repertoires in COVID-19. Overall study context: Both acute and convalescent COVID-19 samples were obtained from the United States, Italy and Spain. From T cells, B-cell-depleted T cells, or PBMCs came the material, which was cDNA or gDNA.

In the authors' workflow: Reference gene primers were amplified, and this amplification served to estimate nucleated cell counts. Repertoires were generated with immunoSEQ multiplex PCR, while TCRdb's copy carries only in-frame clones and drops some. That table gives V, J and clone size, and the DNA gave D and trimming. The table has just over 95,000 clones, roughly 89% seen once; the top ten hold about 16%. V shed 0 bases, J shed 11 bases, and the junction held 0 bases outside the gene matches. The CDR3 runs 13 residues. Germline lookup yields CDR1 SGHDT and CDR2 YYEEEE. This clone has only one observation.

This sequence joins TRBV5-6 and TRBJ2-1; 12 nucleotides align to TRBD2. The clonotype originates from a human donor in a cohort sampled during active COVID-19. The sequenced material came from peripheral blood. The CDR3 loop is CASSLGTSGKQFF. In DNA form, the CDR3 reads TGTGCCAGCAGCTTGGGGACTAGCGGGAAGCAGTTCTTC.